The clone carrying this TCR beta chain has ten or more counts. What it binds is unknown. An end of the junction differs from the germline gene, which may be a read error. This record comes from a study of CD8 T cells in ankylosing spondylitis. General study findings and limits: A motif in TCR beta, a set of under ten highly homologous variants, appeared characteristic of ankylosing spondylitis blood. Within peripheral blood, clones linked to disease were CD8+ and relatively rare. Significant enrichment of disease-linked clones was reportedly seen in matched ankylosing spondylitis synovial fluid.

The germline CDR1 and CDR2 sequences are MGHDK and SYGVNS. This CDR3 has 10 residues. Each TCR beta library was made by quantitative 5'-RACE that incorporated molecular barcodes. Using its own MiXCR run on the 5' RACE reads, TCRdb lists one record per CDR3 protein. Of about 240,000 distinct CDR3 sequences listed, roughly 8.6% are singletons. This sequence was found in a male donor with ankylosing spondylitis or in good health (not recorded which). The chain employs TRBV25-1 and TRBJ2-1; D is uncertain. Sequenced sample: blood, either unsorted or a sorted T cell fraction (not recorded which). In nucleotides, the CDR3 is TGTGCCACCTCCCACAATGAGCAGTTCTTC. Amino acids: CATSHNEQFF.